This T cell receptor beta chain was identified in a study of shared clonotypes between healthy human individuals. Study at large: Used for every donor were three CD4 naive, three CD4 memory, two CD8 naive and one CD8 memory plate. Regarding the study as a whole: What limited the represented genetic and exposure-history diversity was the small number of donors. Memory subsets generally showed smaller estimated richness than naive subsets did.

Only in-frame clones appear in the TCRdb table, and some are missing; sequencing was by immunoSEQ multiplex PCR. Here the sample spans about 2.1 million clones, over 85% being singletons. The naive CD8 fraction comprised CD45RO-negative cells positively selected for CCR7 and excluded terminally differentiated effector memory CD45RA+ cells. V was clipped by 1 base and J by 0 bases, with 7 bases between them. CDR1 and CDR2 (germline): SQVTM, ANQGSEA. This CDR3 region has 14 residues. As to this clone: Its antigen is undetermined.

The TCR was taken from a man between 18 and 35 years old in good health. Some clones in this sample may be carry-over from other donors' samples. Sequenced: naive CD8+ T cells from PBMCs. The chain links TRBV29-1 to TRBJ2-1, with D perhaps matching TRBD2 (6 bases). The CDR3 nucleotides are TGCAGCGTTGAAGGCGGGGTCTCCTACAATGAGCAGTTCTTC. Translating gives CSVEGGVSYNEQFF.